This TCR beta chain stems from a study of regulatory T cells in long-lasting Graves disease. iRepertoire HTBI primers and Arm-PCR of CDR3 regions built TCR beta libraries. TCRdb reprocessed the multiplex PCR reads with MiXCR, giving one entry per CDR3 protein. This table holds 700,000 or so distinct CDR3 sequences, around 30% found once. The CDR3 has 13 amino acids. CDR1 and CDR2 from the germline V gene are GTSNPN and SVGIG (reference sequence). V lost 3 bases, J lost 7 bases, and 8 bases stayed unmatched. Time point here: persistent/refractory GD, antithyroid drugs over 5 years with positive TRAb. RNA extracted from PBMCs served as the sequencing template.

The chain uses TRBV30 and TRBJ2-5, with 7 nucleotides matching TRBD2. The source is a female donor with Graves disease. The specimen was peripheral blood mononuclear cells (PBMCs), collected when the disease was refractory, from a patient treated with antithyroid drugs. Written as DNA, the CDR3 is TGTGCCTGGAGGGGGAGGGCGAGGGGGACCCAGTACTTC. It yields the protein CAWRGRARGTQYF. The variable domain in full, completed from reference TRBV30 and TRBJ2-5, reads SQTIHQWPATLVQPVGSPLSLECTVEGTSNPNLYWYRQAAGRGLQLLFYSVGIGQISSEVPQNLSASRPQDRQFILSSKKLLLSDSGFYLCAWRGRARGTQYFGPGTRLLVL.